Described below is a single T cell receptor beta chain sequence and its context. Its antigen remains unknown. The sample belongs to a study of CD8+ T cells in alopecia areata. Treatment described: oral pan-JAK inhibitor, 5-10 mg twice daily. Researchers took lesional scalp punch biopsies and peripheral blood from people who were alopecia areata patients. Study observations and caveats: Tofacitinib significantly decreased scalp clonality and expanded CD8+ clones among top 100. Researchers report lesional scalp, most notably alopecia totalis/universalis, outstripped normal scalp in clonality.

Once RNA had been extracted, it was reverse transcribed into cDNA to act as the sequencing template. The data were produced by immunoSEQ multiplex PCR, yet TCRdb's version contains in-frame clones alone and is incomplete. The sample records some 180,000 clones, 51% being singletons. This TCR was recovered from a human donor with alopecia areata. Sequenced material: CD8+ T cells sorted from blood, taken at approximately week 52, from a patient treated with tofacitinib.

DNA of the CDR3: TGTGCCAGCAGCTTAGACAGGAGCTCCTACGAGCAGTACTTC. Its translation is CASSLDRSSYEQYF. This chain connects TRBV11-2 to TRBJ2-7; D is uncertain. Per the germline V gene, CDR1 is SGHAT and CDR2 is FQNNGV. Trimming shortened V by 0 bases and J by 0 bases, and 6 bases separated the two germline ends. This CDR3 has 14 residues.